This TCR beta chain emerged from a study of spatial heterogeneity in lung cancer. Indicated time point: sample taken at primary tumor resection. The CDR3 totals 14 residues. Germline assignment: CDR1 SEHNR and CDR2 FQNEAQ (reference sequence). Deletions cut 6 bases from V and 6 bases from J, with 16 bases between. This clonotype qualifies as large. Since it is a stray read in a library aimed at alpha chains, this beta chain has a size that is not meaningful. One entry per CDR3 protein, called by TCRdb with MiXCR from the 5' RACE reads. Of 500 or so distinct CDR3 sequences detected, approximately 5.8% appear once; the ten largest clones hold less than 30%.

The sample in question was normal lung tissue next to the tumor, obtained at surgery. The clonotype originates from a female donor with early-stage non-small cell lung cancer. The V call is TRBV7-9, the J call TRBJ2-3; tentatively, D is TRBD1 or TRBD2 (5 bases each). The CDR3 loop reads CASRTYVGVDTQYF. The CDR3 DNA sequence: TGTGCCAGCAGAACATACGTGGGGGTTGATACGCAGTATTTT.